This T cell receptor beta chain was sequenced during a study of cytomegalovirus exposure and HLA in healthy donors. 13 Jbeta primers and 60 Vbeta primers were used for the PCR. The protocol was immunoSEQ multiplex PCR, while the TCRdb copy is restricted to in-frame clones and leaves out a portion. The sample lists under 200,000 clones; roughly four fifths were seen once. As for this clone: Its antigen is unknown.

Deletions cut 2 bases from V and 4 bases from J, with 15 bases between. Per the germline V gene, CDR1 is SGHNT and CDR2 is YYREEE (reference sequence). CDR3 length: 15 residues. Study-wide results and caveats: An analysis was carried out at a later point. It showed that HLA-associated TCR beta chains were more clonally expanded than equally common non-associated chains.

This TCR derives from a man younger than 35 in good health and CMV-seronegative. Sample: PBMCs. The chain joins TRBV5-4 to TRBJ2-5, with D perhaps matching TRBD1 (6 bases). CDR3 protein: CASSLRLGHGETQYF. The DNA for the CDR3 is TGTGCCAGCAGCTTAAGATTGGGACACGGAGAGACCCAGTACTTC. Together with reference TRBV5-4 and TRBJ2-5, the CDR3 gives the full variable domain: ETGVTQSPTHLIKTRGQQVTLRCSSQSGHNTVSWYQQALGQGPQFIFQYYREEENGRGNFPPRFSGLQFPNYSSELNVNALELDDSALYLCASSLRLGHGETQYFGPGTRLLVL.